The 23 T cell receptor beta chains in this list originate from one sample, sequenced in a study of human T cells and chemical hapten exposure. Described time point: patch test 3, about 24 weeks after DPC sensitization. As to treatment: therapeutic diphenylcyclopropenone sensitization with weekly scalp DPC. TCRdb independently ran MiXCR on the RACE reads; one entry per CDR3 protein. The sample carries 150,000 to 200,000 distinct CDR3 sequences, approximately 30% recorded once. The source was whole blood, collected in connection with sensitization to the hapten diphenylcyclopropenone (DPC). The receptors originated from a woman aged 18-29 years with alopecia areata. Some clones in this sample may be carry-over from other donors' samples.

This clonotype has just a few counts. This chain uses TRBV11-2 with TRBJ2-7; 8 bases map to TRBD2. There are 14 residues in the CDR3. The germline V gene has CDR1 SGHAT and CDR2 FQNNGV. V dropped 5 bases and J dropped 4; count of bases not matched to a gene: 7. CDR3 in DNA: TGTGCCAGCAGCCCCACTAGCGGATTATACGAGCAGTACTTC. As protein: CASSPTSGLYEQYF.

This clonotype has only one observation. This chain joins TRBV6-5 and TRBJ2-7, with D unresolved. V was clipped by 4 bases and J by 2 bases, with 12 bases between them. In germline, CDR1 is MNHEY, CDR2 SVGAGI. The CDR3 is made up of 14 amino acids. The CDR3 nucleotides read TGTGCCAGCAGTTGGACGCCCACCGCCTACGAGCAGTACTTC. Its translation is CASSWTPTAYEQYF.

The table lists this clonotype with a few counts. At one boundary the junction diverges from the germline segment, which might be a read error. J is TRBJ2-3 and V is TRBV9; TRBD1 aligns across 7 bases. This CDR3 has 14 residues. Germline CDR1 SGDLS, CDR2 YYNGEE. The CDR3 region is CASSERTGTDTQYF. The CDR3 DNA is TGTGCCAGCAGCGAGAGGACAGGCACCGATACGCAGTATTTT.

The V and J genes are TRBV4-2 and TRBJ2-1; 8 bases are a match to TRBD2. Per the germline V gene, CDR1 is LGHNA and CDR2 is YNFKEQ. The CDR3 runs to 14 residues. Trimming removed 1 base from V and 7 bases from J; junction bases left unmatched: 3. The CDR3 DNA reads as TGTGCCAGCAGCCAAGCGGGGGGGGGTAATGAGCAGTTCTTC. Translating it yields CASSQAGGGNEQFF.

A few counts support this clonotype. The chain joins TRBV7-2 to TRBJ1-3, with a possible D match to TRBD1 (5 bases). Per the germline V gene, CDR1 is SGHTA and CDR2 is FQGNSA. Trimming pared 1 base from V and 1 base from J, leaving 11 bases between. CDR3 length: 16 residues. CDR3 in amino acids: CASSLVVGGSGNTIYF. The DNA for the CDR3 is TGTGCCAGCAGCTTAGTCGTCGGGGGTTCTGGAAACACCATATATTTT.

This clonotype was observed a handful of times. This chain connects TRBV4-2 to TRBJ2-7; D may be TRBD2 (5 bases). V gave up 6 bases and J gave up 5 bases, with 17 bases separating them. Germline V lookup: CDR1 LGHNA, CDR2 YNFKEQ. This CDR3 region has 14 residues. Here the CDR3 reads CASRRVLGGHEQYF. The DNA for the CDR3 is TGTGCCAGCAGGAGGGTACTAGGAGGACACGAGCAGTACTTC.

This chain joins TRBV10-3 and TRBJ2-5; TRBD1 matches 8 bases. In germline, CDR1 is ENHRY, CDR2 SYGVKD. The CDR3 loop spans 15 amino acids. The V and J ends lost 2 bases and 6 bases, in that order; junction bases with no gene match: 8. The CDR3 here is CAISEGTGGLKTQYF. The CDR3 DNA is TGTGCCATCAGTGAGGGAACAGGGGGTTTGAAGACCCAGTACTTC.

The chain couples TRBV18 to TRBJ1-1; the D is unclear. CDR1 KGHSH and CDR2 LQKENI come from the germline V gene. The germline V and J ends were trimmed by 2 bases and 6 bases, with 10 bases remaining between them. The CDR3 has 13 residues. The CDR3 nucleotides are TGTGCCAGCTCACCAGGGGTGGTCGCTGAAGCTTTCTTT. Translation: CASSPGVVAEAFF.

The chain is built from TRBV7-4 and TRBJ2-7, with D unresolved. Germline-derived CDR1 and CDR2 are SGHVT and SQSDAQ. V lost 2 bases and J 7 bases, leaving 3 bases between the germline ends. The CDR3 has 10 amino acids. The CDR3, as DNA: TGTGCCAGCAGCTTAACGGAGCAGTACTTC. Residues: CASSLTEQYF.

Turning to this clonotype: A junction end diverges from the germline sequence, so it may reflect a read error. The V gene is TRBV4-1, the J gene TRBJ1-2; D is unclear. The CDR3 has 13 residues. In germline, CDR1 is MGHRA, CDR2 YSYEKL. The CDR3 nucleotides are TGCGCCAGCAGCCATGCCGAGAGCTATGACTACACCTTC. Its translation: CASSHAESYDYTF.

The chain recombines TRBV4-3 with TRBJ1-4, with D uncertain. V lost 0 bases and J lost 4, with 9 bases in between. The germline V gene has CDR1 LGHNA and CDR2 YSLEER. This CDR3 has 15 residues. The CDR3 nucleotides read TGCGCCAGCAGCCAAGAGTGGGGAGTTAATGAAAAACTGTTTTTT. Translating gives CASSQEWGVNEKLFF.

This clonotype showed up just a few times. The CDR3 sequence: CASSYSGSGAETQYF. The CDR3 nucleotides are TGTGCCAGCAGTTACAGCGGATCAGGGGCAGAGACCCAGTACTTC. The V call is TRBV6-6, the J call TRBJ2-5; TRBD1 might be the D (6 bases). With 2 bases removed from V and 4 bases from J, the gap between germline ends came to 14 bases. The CDR3 consists of 15 residues. The germline CDR1 and CDR2 sequences are MNHNY and SVGAGI (reference sequence).

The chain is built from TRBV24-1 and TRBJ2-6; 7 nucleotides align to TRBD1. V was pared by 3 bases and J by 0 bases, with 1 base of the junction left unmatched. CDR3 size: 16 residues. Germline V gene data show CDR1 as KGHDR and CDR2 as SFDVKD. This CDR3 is CATSDPGGSGANVLTF. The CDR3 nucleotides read TGTGCCACCAGTGATCCAGGGGGCTCTGGGGCCAACGTCCTGACTTTC.

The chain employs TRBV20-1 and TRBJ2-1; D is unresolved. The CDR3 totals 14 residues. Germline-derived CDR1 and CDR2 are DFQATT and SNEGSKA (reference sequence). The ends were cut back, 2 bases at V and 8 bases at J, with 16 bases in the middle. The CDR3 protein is CSARSLRSPHEQFF. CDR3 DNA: TGCAGTGCTAGAAGCCTCCGATCGCCACATGAGCAGTTCTTC.

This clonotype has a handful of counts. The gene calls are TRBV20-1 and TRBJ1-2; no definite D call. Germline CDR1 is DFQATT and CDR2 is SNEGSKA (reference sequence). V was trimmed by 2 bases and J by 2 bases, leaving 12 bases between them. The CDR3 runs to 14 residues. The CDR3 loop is CSARLLGRNYGYTF. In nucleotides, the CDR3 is TGCAGTGCTAGACTCCTTGGCAGGAACTATGGCTACACCTTC.

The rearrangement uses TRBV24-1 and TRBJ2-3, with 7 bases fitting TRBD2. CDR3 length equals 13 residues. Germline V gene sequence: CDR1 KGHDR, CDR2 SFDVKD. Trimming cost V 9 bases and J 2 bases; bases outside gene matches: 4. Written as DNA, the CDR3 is TGTGCCACCCAGCGGGACTTCACAGATACGCAGTATTTT. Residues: CATQRDFTDTQYF.

The CDR3 DNA follows: TGTGCCAGCAGCGTAGATCAAGGGTACCAGCCCCAGCATTTT. Its protein product is CASSVDQGYQPQHF. The rearrangement joins TRBV9 to TRBJ1-5, with D unresolved. This CDR3 has 14 amino acids. The V and J ends lost 0 bases and 7 bases respectively, with 11 bases between them. In germline, CDR1 is SGDLS, CDR2 YYNGEE.

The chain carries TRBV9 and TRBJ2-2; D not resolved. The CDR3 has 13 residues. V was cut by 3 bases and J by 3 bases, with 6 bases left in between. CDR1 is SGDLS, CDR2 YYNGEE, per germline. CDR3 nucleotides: TGTGCCAGCAGCGGGTTTTACACCGGGGAGCTGTTTTTT. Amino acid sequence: CASSGFYTGELFF.

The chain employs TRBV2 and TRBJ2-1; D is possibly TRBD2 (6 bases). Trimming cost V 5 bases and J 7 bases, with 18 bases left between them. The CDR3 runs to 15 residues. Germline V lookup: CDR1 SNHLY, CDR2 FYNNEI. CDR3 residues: CASSQSSVKVNEQFF. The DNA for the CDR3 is TGTGCCAGCAGTCAATCTAGCGTGAAAGTAAATGAGCAGTTCTTC.

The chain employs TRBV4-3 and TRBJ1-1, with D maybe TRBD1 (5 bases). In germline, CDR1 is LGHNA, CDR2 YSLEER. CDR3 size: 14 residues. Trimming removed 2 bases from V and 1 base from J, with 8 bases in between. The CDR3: CASSQRGENTEAFF. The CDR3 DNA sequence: TGCGCCAGCAGCCAACGGGGCGAGAACACTGAAGCTTTCTTT.

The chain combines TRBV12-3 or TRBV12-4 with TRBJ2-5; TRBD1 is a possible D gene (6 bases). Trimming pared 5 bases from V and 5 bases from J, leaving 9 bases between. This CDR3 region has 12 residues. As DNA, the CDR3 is TGTGCCAGCAGTGGGACAAGTGAGACCCAGTACTTC. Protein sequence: CASSGTSETQYF.

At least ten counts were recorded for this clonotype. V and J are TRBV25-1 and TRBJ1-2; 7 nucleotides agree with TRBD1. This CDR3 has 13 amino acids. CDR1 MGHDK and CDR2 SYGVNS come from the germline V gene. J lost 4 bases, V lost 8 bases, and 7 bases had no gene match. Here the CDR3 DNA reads TGTGCCAGCTCCAGGGGGATTGTCTATGGCTACACCTTC. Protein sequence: CASSRGIVYGYTF.

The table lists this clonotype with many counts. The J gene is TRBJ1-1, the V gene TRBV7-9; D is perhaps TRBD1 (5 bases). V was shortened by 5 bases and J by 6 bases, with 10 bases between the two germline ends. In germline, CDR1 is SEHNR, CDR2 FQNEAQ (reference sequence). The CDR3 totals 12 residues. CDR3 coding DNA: TGTGCCAGCAGCCCGGGGGGAGCTGAAGCTTTCTTT. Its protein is CASSPGGAEAFF.